This TCR beta chain was found in a study of blood T cell repertoires in COVID-19. TCRdb's table, derived via immunoSEQ multiplex PCR, lists solely in-frame clones and lacks some. The sample shows about 50,000 clones, 65% to 80% of them seen only once. The TCR originated in a man aged 70-80 years with acute or convalescent COVID-19. Sequenced sample: peripheral blood.

DNA of the CDR3: TGTGCCAGCAAACGACTAGCGGGGGCCGGGATTGAGCAGTTCTTC. Protein: CASKRLAGAGIEQFF. The chain recombines TRBV4-2 with TRBJ2-1; 12 nucleotides align to TRBD2. CDR3 length equals 15 residues. CDR1 and CDR2 from the germline V gene are LGHNA and YNFKEQ. With V trimmed by 7 bases and J by 9 bases, 10 bases remained unmatched.